The rows below give T cell receptor beta chains drawn from one sample of a study of T cell responses to AZD1222 COVID-19 vaccine. Sequencing used immunoSEQ multiplex PCR; TCRdb keeps in-frame clones, though not all of them. The data show some 140,000 clones, more than 85% seen once. The material was peripheral blood, obtained on day 0 of AZD1222 vaccination. The receptors shown here come from an adult in good health. Both conserved end residues are part of each CDR3. The D gene is left open where the match is weak. The size field is filled for only some rows; it gives once, few, many or a size class.

abundance: -; j_gene: TRBJ2-1; d_gene: TRBD2; v_gene: TRBV7-2; CDR3aa: CASAPGTRYNEQFF; CDR3nt: TGTGCCAGCGCGCCCGGGACTAGGTACAATGAGCAGTTCTTC
abundance: -; j_gene: TRBJ1-3; d_gene: -; v_gene: TRBV5-4; CDR3aa: CASSLGQGNTIYF; CDR3nt: TGTGCCAGCAGCTTGGGACAAGGAAACACCATATATTTT
abundance: -; j_gene: TRBJ1-1; d_gene: -; v_gene: TRBV29-1; CDR3aa: CSVGREGRNTEAFF; CDR3nt: TGCAGCGTGGGGCGCGAGGGACGGAACACTGAAGCTTTCTTT
abundance: once; j_gene: TRBJ1-2; d_gene: TRBD1; v_gene: TRBV6-5; CDR3aa: CASSPPGTGSGYTF; CDR3nt: TGTGCCAGCAGTCCCCCCGGGACAGGGAGTGGCTACACCTTC
abundance: -; j_gene: TRBJ2-6; d_gene: -; v_gene: TRBV2; CDR3aa: CASRIGTLEVGANVLTF; CDR3nt: TGTGCCAGCAGGATCGGGACGCTAGAGGTCGGGGCCAACGTCCTGACTTTC
abundance: -; j_gene: TRBJ2-3; d_gene: TRBD2; v_gene: TRBV27; CDR3aa: CASSLFGLAGSTDTQYF; CDR3nt: TGTGCCAGCAGTTTGTTCGGACTAGCGGGTTCCACAGATACGCAGTATTTT
abundance: -; j_gene: TRBJ1-1; d_gene: -; v_gene: TRBV30; CDR3aa: CAWSLMNTEAFF; CDR3nt: TGTGCCTGGTCCCTTATGAACACTGAAGCTTTCTTT
abundance: few; j_gene: TRBJ2-7; d_gene: TRBD2; v_gene: TRBV27; CDR3aa: CASSMGLSSYEQYF; CDR3nt: TGTGCCAGCAGTATGGGACTATCATCCTACGAGCAGTACTTC
abundance: -; j_gene: TRBJ1-1; d_gene: -; v_gene: TRBV30; CDR3aa: CAWSSYTEAFF; CDR3nt: TGTGCCTGGAGTTCATACACTGAAGCTTTCTTT
abundance: -; j_gene: TRBJ1-2; d_gene: -; v_gene: TRBV6-5; CDR3aa: CASSPDANQGGYTF; CDR3nt: TGTGCCAGCAGTCCGGATGCAAATCAGGGCGGCTACACCTTC
abundance: -; j_gene: TRBJ1-4; d_gene: TRBD1; v_gene: TRBV19; CDR3aa: CASNSGTGVEKLFF; CDR3nt: TGTGCCAGTAACTCGGGAACAGGGGTCGAAAAACTGTTTTTT
abundance: few; j_gene: TRBJ1-1; d_gene: -; v_gene: TRBV5-5; CDR3aa: CASSLGRSSEAFF; CDR3nt: TGTGCCAGCAGCTTGGGCAGGTCGAGTGAAGCTTTCTTT
abundance: -; j_gene: TRBJ1-4; d_gene: -; v_gene: TRBV15; CDR3aa: CATSRVAGEKLFF; CDR3nt: TGTGCCACCAGCAGAGTGGCCGGCGAAAAACTGTTTTTT
abundance: -; j_gene: TRBJ2-3; d_gene: TRBD2; v_gene: TRBV7-3; CDR3aa: CASSLRDYTDTQYF; CDR3nt: TGTGCCAGCAGCTTAAGGGACTACACAGATACGCAGTATTTT
abundance: -; j_gene: TRBJ1-1; d_gene: -; v_gene: TRBV5-5; CDR3aa: CASSVSGRTEAFF; CDR3nt: TGTGCCAGCAGCGTAAGTGGAAGAACTGAAGCTTTCTTT
abundance: -; j_gene: TRBJ1-5; d_gene: -; v_gene: TRBV9; CDR3aa: CASSPGGGFQPQHF; CDR3nt: TGTGCCAGCAGCCCCGGGGGGGGCTTTCAGCCCCAGCATTTT
abundance: -; j_gene: TRBJ1-5; d_gene: TRBD1; v_gene: TRBV7-8; CDR3aa: CASTDRGKQPQHF; CDR3nt: TGTGCCAGCACGGACAGGGGAAAGCAGCCCCAGCATTTT
abundance: -; j_gene: TRBJ2-7; d_gene: -; v_gene: TRBV25-1; CDR3aa: CASSPGLPYEQYF; CDR3nt: TGTGCCAGCAGCCCCGGGCTGCCCTACGAGCAGTACTTC
abundance: -; j_gene: TRBJ1-1; d_gene: -; v_gene: TRBV6-1; CDR3aa: CASSEAAGWNTEAFF; CDR3nt: TGTGCCAGCAGTGAAGCGGCAGGCTGGAACACTGAAGCTTTCTTT
abundance: -; j_gene: TRBJ2-3; d_gene: -; v_gene: TRBV11-2; CDR3aa: CASSSPDYTQYF; CDR3nt: TGTGCCAGCAGCTCGCCGGACTATACGCAGTATTTT
abundance: -; j_gene: TRBJ1-6; d_gene: -; v_gene: TRBV27; CDR3aa: CASSLSPRGSSPLHF; CDR3nt: TGTGCCAGCAGTTTAAGTCCCAGGGGATCTTCACCCCTCCACTTT
abundance: -; j_gene: TRBJ2-5; d_gene: TRBD2; v_gene: TRBV13; CDR3aa: CASSLLAEETQYF; CDR3nt: TGTGCCAGCAGCTTACTAGCGGAAGAGACCCAGTACTTC
abundance: -; j_gene: TRBJ1-2; d_gene: -; v_gene: TRBV5-1; CDR3aa: CASSLLFNYGYTF; CDR3nt: TGCGCCAGCAGCTTGCTGTTTAACTATGGCTACACCTTC
abundance: -; j_gene: TRBJ1-1; d_gene: -; v_gene: TRBV7-9; CDR3aa: CASSLVWDKNTEAFF; CDR3nt: TGTGCCAGCAGCTTAGTTTGGGACAAGAACACTGAAGCTTTCTTT
abundance: -; j_gene: TRBJ1-2; d_gene: -; v_gene: TRBV9; CDR3aa: CASSVEPGTDYGYTF; CDR3nt: TGTGCCAGCAGCGTAGAACCGGGAACCGACTATGGCTACACCTTC
abundance: -; j_gene: TRBJ1-1; d_gene: -; v_gene: TRBV12-3/TRBV12-4; CDR3aa: CASSPGHTTRAFF; CDR3nt: TGTGCCAGCAGCCCAGGACACACAACGAGGGCTTTCTTT
abundance: -; j_gene: TRBJ1-1; d_gene: TRBD1; v_gene: TRBV19; CDR3aa: CASSIRSMGTANTEAFF; CDR3nt: TGTGCCAGTAGTATCCGATCGATGGGGACAGCGAACACTGAAGCTTTCTTT
abundance: -; j_gene: TRBJ1-1; d_gene: TRBD1; v_gene: TRBV5-6; CDR3aa: CASRDRVDTEAFF; CDR3nt: TGTGCCAGCAGGGACAGGGTCGACACTGAAGCTTTCTTT
abundance: -; j_gene: TRBJ2-7; d_gene: -; v_gene: TRBV6-5; CDR3aa: CASSYRRSIYEQYF; CDR3nt: TGTGCCAGCAGTTACCGTCGCAGCATCTACGAGCAGTACTTC
abundance: -; j_gene: TRBJ1-2; d_gene: -; v_gene: TRBV6-1; CDR3aa: CASSDGDVNNYGYTF; CDR3nt: TGTGCCAGCAGTGATGGGGACGTAAACAACTATGGCTACACCTTC
abundance: once; j_gene: TRBJ2-1; d_gene: TRBD2; v_gene: TRBV6-5; CDR3aa: CASSFSGKGNEQFF; CDR3nt: TGTGCCAGCAGTTTTAGCGGGAAGGGGAATGAGCAGTTCTTC
abundance: once; j_gene: TRBJ2-2; d_gene: -; v_gene: TRBV5-4; CDR3aa: CASSSEIPGSPGELFF; CDR3nt: TGTGCCAGCAGCTCTGAGATCCCCGGGTCCCCCGGGGAGCTGTTTTTT
abundance: -; j_gene: TRBJ2-3; d_gene: TRBD2; v_gene: TRBV9; CDR3aa: CASSKLAGGDTQYF; CDR3nt: TGTGCCAGCAGCAAGCTAGCGGGGGGGGACACGCAGTATTTT
abundance: -; j_gene: TRBJ1-3; d_gene: -; v_gene: TRBV10-3; CDR3aa: CALRALSGNTIYF; CDR3nt: TGTGCCCTCAGGGCTCTCTCTGGAAACACCATATATTTT
abundance: once; j_gene: TRBJ2-2; d_gene: -; v_gene: TRBV28; CDR3aa: CASSSRGSTGELFF; CDR3nt: TGTGCCAGCAGTTCAAGGGGGAGCACCGGGGAGCTGTTTTTT
abundance: -; j_gene: TRBJ1-2; d_gene: -; v_gene: TRBV6-5; CDR3aa: CASSYSYIDTNYGYTF; CDR3nt: TGTGCCAGCAGTTACTCGTACATCGACACAAACTATGGCTACACCTTC
abundance: -; j_gene: TRBJ1-1; d_gene: -; v_gene: TRBV2; CDR3aa: CASSSSRGGRAEAFF; CDR3nt: TGTGCCAGCAGTTCTTCAAGGGGGGGAAGGGCTGAAGCTTTCTTT
abundance: -; j_gene: TRBJ1-1; d_gene: -; v_gene: TRBV28; CDR3aa: CASSLYAGGNTEAFF; CDR3nt: TGTGCCAGCAGTTTATATGCAGGAGGGAACACTGAAGCTTTCTTT
abundance: -; j_gene: TRBJ2-2; d_gene: -; v_gene: TRBV5-5; CDR3aa: CASSLAPSTGELFF; CDR3nt: TGTGCCAGCAGCCTAGCCCCCAGCACCGGGGAGCTGTTTTTT
abundance: -; j_gene: TRBJ1-5; d_gene: -; v_gene: TRBV27; CDR3aa: CASSLSAAGSQPQHF; CDR3nt: TGTGCCAGCAGTTTGTCGGCAGCCGGAAGTCAGCCCCAGCATTTT
abundance: -; j_gene: TRBJ2-1; d_gene: TRBD1; v_gene: TRBV5-1; CDR3aa: CASSSGQGVMNEQFF; CDR3nt: TGCGCCAGCAGCTCGGGACAGGGAGTCATGAATGAGCAGTTCTTC
abundance: -; j_gene: TRBJ1-2; d_gene: TRBD1; v_gene: TRBV27; CDR3aa: CASSFGTGVIYGYTF; CDR3nt: TGTGCCAGCAGTTTCGGGACAGGGGTTATCTATGGCTACACCTTC
abundance: once; j_gene: TRBJ1-1; d_gene: -; v_gene: TRBV7-8; CDR3aa: CASSLDREAEAFF; CDR3nt: TGTGCCAGCAGCTTAGACCGGGAAGCTGAAGCTTTCTTT
abundance: few; j_gene: TRBJ2-6; d_gene: -; v_gene: TRBV2; CDR3aa: CASTYTAGSGANVLTF; CDR3nt: TGTGCCAGCACCTATACCGCAGGGTCTGGGGCCAACGTCCTGACTTTC
abundance: -; j_gene: TRBJ1-5; d_gene: TRBD1; v_gene: TRBV5-6; CDR3aa: CASSLLGQVNQPQHF; CDR3nt: TGTGCCAGCAGCTTGTTAGGACAGGTAAATCAGCCCCAGCATTTT
abundance: -; j_gene: TRBJ1-1; d_gene: TRBD1; v_gene: TRBV6-1; CDR3aa: CASSEPTGGENTEAFF; CDR3nt: TGTGCCAGCAGTGAACCGACAGGGGGCGAGAACACTGAAGCTTTCTTT
abundance: once; j_gene: TRBJ2-7; d_gene: -; v_gene: TRBV20-1; CDR3aa: CSAPRPYEQYF; CDR3nt: TGCAGTGCCCCCCGCCCGTACGAGCAGTACTTC
abundance: -; j_gene: TRBJ2-7; d_gene: -; v_gene: TRBV18; CDR3aa: CASSPDQGEQYF; CDR3nt: TGTGCCAGCTCACCAGACCAAGGGGAGCAGTACTTC
abundance: -; j_gene: TRBJ2-1; d_gene: -; v_gene: TRBV21-1; CDR3aa: CASSTGDYPTYNEQFF; CDR3nt: TGTGCCAGCAGCACCGGGGACTACCCAACCTACAATGAGCAGTTCTTC
abundance: -; j_gene: TRBJ2-1; d_gene: -; v_gene: TRBV11-2; CDR3aa: CASSSRNEQFF; CDR3nt: TGTGCCAGCAGCTCCCGGAATGAGCAGTTCTTC
abundance: -; j_gene: TRBJ2-3; d_gene: -; v_gene: TRBV19; CDR3aa: CASSMVGVDTQYF; CDR3nt: TGTGCCAGTAGTATGGTAGGAGTGGATACGCAGTATTTT
abundance: -; j_gene: TRBJ2-7; d_gene: -; v_gene: TRBV9; CDR3aa: CASSVGTRAYEQYF; CDR3nt: TGTGCCAGCAGCGTTGGGACTCGGGCCTACGAGCAGTACTTC
abundance: -; j_gene: TRBJ1-6; d_gene: -; v_gene: TRBV6-5; CDR3aa: CASSYSKTGYSPLHF; CDR3nt: TGTGCCAGCAGTTACTCCAAGACAGGCTATTCACCCCTCCACTTT
abundance: -; j_gene: TRBJ2-3; d_gene: TRBD2; v_gene: TRBV10-3; CDR3aa: CAFQAGGPTDTQYF; CDR3nt: TGTGCCTTTCAAGCGGGAGGCCCCACAGATACGCAGTATTTT
abundance: -; j_gene: TRBJ1-6; d_gene: TRBD1; v_gene: TRBV19; CDR3aa: CASSMTGGVKNSPLHF; CDR3nt: TGTGCCAGTAGTATGACAGGGGGAGTTAAAAATTCACCCCTCCACTTT